This T cell receptor beta chain was observed in a study of regulatory and conventional T cells in RAG deficiency. Trimming took 5 bases from V and 6 from J, leaving 6 bases between them. CDR1 SEHNR and CDR2 FQNEAQ come from the germline V gene (reference sequence). The CDR3 totals 11 residues. Conventional CD4+ T cells were sorted from blood as CD25-low CD127-high cells. Data came from immunoSEQ multiplex PCR; TCRdb stores just in-frame clones and leaves some out. The sample carries more than 35,000 clones, about 90% recorded once. This sample also belongs to another study, concerning regulatory T cells. This second study says: The primer mix had 52 TRBV and 13 TRBJ primers.

This TCR was recovered from a human donor in good health. The sequencing sample was made of CD4+ effector T cells sorted from blood. The chain carries TRBV7-9 and TRBJ2-3; D gene uncertain. This chain's CDR3 is CASSPQDTQYF. The CDR3 nucleotides read TGTGCCAGCAGCCCCCAGGATACGCAGTATTTT.